A selection of T cell receptor beta chains follows, all from one sample in a study of blood T cell repertoires in COVID-19. Libraries were prepared by immunoSEQ multiplex PCR; TCRdb keeps only in-frame clonotypes and omits some of them. Among approximately 170,000 clones listed, nearly 90% were seen once. Material: peripheral blood. These receptors all stem from a man between 18 and 29 years old who had recovered from COVID-19. Both conserved end residues are part of each CDR3. The D gene is left open where the match is weak.

v_call	j_call	d_call	cdr3_length	cdr3_aa
TRBV29-1	TRBJ2-2	NA	11	CSTLSTGELFF
TRBV7-9	TRBJ2-3	NA	15	CASSPVRASTDTQYF
TRBV12-3/TRBV12-4	TRBJ1-1	NA	13	CASSLGRKIEAFF
TRBV5-4	TRBJ2-7	NA	13	CASSQGTTYEQYF
TRBV19	TRBJ1-5	NA	16	CASSGDGTGGSQPQHF
TRBV13	TRBJ2-5	NA	16	CASSPGGSEYQETQYF
TRBV5-8	TRBJ1-1	NA	14	CASSSGHLNTEAFF
TRBV7-2	TRBJ2-3	NA	14	CASSSPQITDTQYF
TRBV7-8	TRBJ1-1	TRBD1	15	CASSSDRGWGTEAFF
TRBV7-9	TRBJ2-1	NA	15	CASSLVRQGRGEQFF
TRBV19	TRBJ2-1	TRBD2	17	CASSMPRASGRYNEQFF
TRBV28	TRBJ1-5	NA	13	CASSFPRGQPQHF
TRBV25-1	TRBJ2-4	NA	17	CASSGTQRELAKNIQYF
TRBV2	TRBJ2-7	TRBD1	16	CASREQGQVGKVEQYF
TRBV2	TRBJ2-5	TRBD2	16	CASRPGGSGRGETQYF